This T cell receptor (beta chain) was found in a study of PD-L1 blockade in urothelial cancer. For the study at large: When blood samples were assessed, the median T cell count was some 140,000. Regarding the study as a whole: Prediction of better survival came from below-median pretreatment blood TCR clonality. Durable-benefit patients had greater expansion of tumor-associated blood clones at 3 weeks.

Germline-derived CDR1 and CDR2 are MGHRA and YSYEKL. Trimming pared 0 bases from V and 9 bases from J, leaving 11 bases between. CDR3 size: 13 residues. The table came from immunoSEQ multiplex PCR; TCRdb's copy has only in-frame clones and leaves some out. Of some 25,000 clones in the sample, 80% to 85% were seen once. Between 1 and 8 samples, pretreatment and on-treatment, were given by each patient. About this clone: Its antigen remains unidentified.

The sample was PBMCs, taken around atezolizumab (anti-PD-L1) treatment. The source is a man in his 70s with urothelial cancer. The rearrangement uses TRBV4-1 and TRBJ2-5; no firm D call. CDR3 loop: CASSQDILAAQYF. The CDR3 DNA reads TGCGCCAGCAGCCAAGATATCCTGGCGGCCCAGTACTTC.